These 3 T cell receptor beta chains were sequenced from one sample in a study of shared clonotypes between healthy human individuals (TCRdb year 2020). Library generation was performed with the immunoSEQ multiplex PCR assay. TCRdb took over this immuneACCESS table, retaining in-frame rearrangements with V and J assigned. Such tables are incomplete; in checked studies, under half of the missing clones stem from an unresolved V gene, and the remainder is unexplained. The sample profile shows about 680,000 clones; roughly 70% of them were found once. The top ten constitute about 1.8% of the sample. The sequencing sample was made of memory CD4+ T cells sorted from blood. The sample's cell subset or site, from its label and the paper: CD45RA-negative fraction. The receptor set was obtained from a woman aged 25 to 39 in good health.

The rearrangement links TRBV25-1 to TRBJ1-1; TRBD1 agrees at 8 bases. The germline V gene has CDR1 MGHDK and CDR2 SYGVNS. This CDR3 is 15 amino acids long. Trimming at V came to 4 bases and at J to 1 base, leaving 5 bases not matched to a gene. CDR3 amino acids: CASSAFGQGNTEAFF. CDR3 bases: TGTGCCAGCAGTGCGTTCGGACAGGGGAACACTGAAGCTTTCTTT.

This chain connects TRBV28 to TRBJ2-6; 7 bases map to TRBD1. Germline V gene data show CDR1 as MDHEN and CDR2 as SYDVKM. This CDR3 is 17 amino acids long. The ends lost 6 bases at V and 0 bases at J; junction bases unmatched: 8. In DNA form, the CDR3 reads TGTGCCAGCAGCCCGGGACAGATAAGCTCTGGGGCCAACGTCCTGACTTTC. It yields the protein CASSPGQISSGANVLTF.

This sequence joins TRBV29-1 and TRBJ2-1; the D gene is possibly TRBD2 (5 bases). From germline, CDR1 is SQVTM and CDR2 ANQGSEA. The CDR3 extends over 13 amino acids. V lost 3 bases to trimming and J lost 1 base, with 7 bases between them. CDR3 nucleotides: TGCAGCGTTGAGGAGGTGTCCTACAATGAGCAGTTCTTC. This sequence encodes CSVEEVSYNEQFF.